What follows are 29 T cell receptor beta chains derived from one specimen sequenced in a study of blood T cell repertoires in COVID-19. The repertoire was sequenced with immunoSEQ multiplex PCR; TCRdb's copy has only in-frame clones and lacks some. This table has about 220,000 clones, 75% to 90% appearing once. Material for sequencing was PBMCs or T cells enriched from blood (not recorded which). The receptors were sampled from a woman aged 18 to 35 in a cohort exposed to, infected with or recovered from COVID-19 (not recorded which).

The chain joins TRBV2 to TRBJ1-2; possible D gene TRBD1, 5 bases. V gave up 4 bases and J gave up 3 bases, with 18 bases separating them. The CDR3 is made up of 16 amino acids. Per the germline V gene, CDR1 is SNHLY and CDR2 is FYNNEI. CDR3 region: CASSARGGRADYGYTF. The CDR3 bases are TGTGCCAGCAGTGCAAGGGGCGGGAGGGCGGACTATGGCTACACCTTC.

V is TRBV28 and J is TRBJ1-5, with D unresolved. From germline, CDR1 is MDHEN and CDR2 SYDVKM. The CDR3 covers 15 residues. Trimming removed 4 bases from V and 0 bases from J, with 10 bases in between. The CDR3 coding sequence is TGTGCCAGCAGTTCCACGGTGTATAGCAATCAGCCCCAGCATTTT. As protein: CASSSTVYSNQPQHF.

This chain uses TRBV12-3 or TRBV12-4 with TRBJ2-7, with 7 bases identical to TRBD2. The ends lost 4 bases at V and 4 bases at J; junction bases unmatched: 4. The CDR3 sequence is 13 residues long. CDR3 nucleotide sequence: TGTGCCAGCAGTTGGACTAGTGTATACGAGCAGTACTTC. Translated, it gives CASSWTSVYEQYF.

The chain carries TRBV5-1 and TRBJ2-5, with 9 bases lining up with TRBD1. J gave up 5 bases and V 4 bases, and 12 bases lay outside the gene matches. The germline V gene has CDR1 SGHRS and CDR2 YFSETQ. This CDR3 comprises 16 residues. CDR3 nucleotides: TGCGCCAGCAGCGTCGGAACCCTACAGGGGGCTGAGACCCAGTACTTC. Its translation is CASSVGTLQGAETQYF.

CDR3 protein: CASSADRSSYNSPLHF. The CDR3 DNA reads as TGTGCCAGCAGTGCGGACAGGAGCTCCTATAATTCACCCCTCCACTTT. The chain uses TRBV2 and TRBJ1-6; TRBD1 aligns across 7 bases. The junction had 3 bases not matched to a gene; V was cut back by 4 bases and J by 0 bases. Per the germline V gene, CDR1 is SNHLY and CDR2 is FYNNEI. The CDR3 extends over 16 amino acids.

For this clone: An end of the junction does not agree with germline; a read error may underlie this. CDR3 bases: TGTGCCAGCAGTCACTCCAGCGGGAGGAATCAGCCCCAGCATTTT. As protein: CASSHSSGRNQPQHF. The rearrangement links TRBV6-5 to TRBJ1-5; no firm D call. There are 15 residues in the CDR3. The germline gives CDR1 MNHEY, CDR2 SVGAGI.

CDR3 amino acids: CASSSVKDREAFF. In nucleotides, the CDR3 is TGTGCCAGCAGCTCGGTAAAGGACAGAGAAGCTTTCTTT. This chain uses TRBV5-4 with TRBJ1-1; D is possibly TRBD1 (6 bases). The CDR3 runs to 13 residues. CDR1 is SGHNT and CDR2 is YYREEE in the germline V gene (reference sequence). The germline V and J ends were trimmed by 3 bases and 8 bases, with 14 bases remaining between them.

V gene TRBV7-2 combines with J gene TRBJ1-2; possibly TRBD1 for D (5 bases). V gave up 5 bases and J gave up 4 bases, with 17 bases separating them. The CDR3 loop spans 15 amino acids. Germline values: CDR1 SGHTA, CDR2 FQGNSA. The CDR3 is CASSERGGAGYGYTF. In DNA form, the CDR3 reads TGTGCCAGCAGCGAAAGGGGAGGGGCTGGCTATGGCTACACCTTC.

V gene TRBV7-3 combines with J gene TRBJ2-3; 13 bases are a match to TRBD2. V shed 5 bases, J shed 2 bases, and the junction held 4 bases outside the gene matches. This CDR3 region has 16 residues. Germline CDR1 SGHTA, CDR2 FQGTGA. CDR3 in DNA: TGTGCCAGCAGCCCGGGACTAGCGGGGCTCACAGATACGCAGTATTTT. This gives the protein CASSPGLAGLTDTQYF.

The V and J genes are TRBV18 and TRBJ1-1; D uncertain. Germline V gene sequence: CDR1 KGHSH, CDR2 LQKENI. V lost 3 bases, J lost 4 bases, and 9 bases lay in between. CDR3 length equals 13 residues. CDR3 amino acids: CASSPTPLTEAFF. Written as DNA, the CDR3 is TGTGCCAGCTCACCGACACCGCTCACTGAAGCTTTCTTT.

CDR3: CATSLGQSTEAFF. The CDR3 nucleotides read TGTGCCACCAGCTTGGGACAGAGCACTGAAGCTTTCTTT. The gene calls are TRBV15 and TRBJ1-1; TRBD1 matches 7 bases. The CDR3 contains 13 residues. With 5 bases clipped from V and 4 bases from J, the junction kept 4 bases outside the gene matches. Germline V gene data show CDR1 as LNHNV and CDR2 as YYDKDF (reference sequence).

The chain links TRBV2 to TRBJ1-4; the D is unclear. CDR1 is SNHLY and CDR2 is FYNNEI in the germline V gene. This CDR3 has 14 residues. The ends were cut back, 7 bases at V and 8 bases at J, with 17 bases in the middle. The CDR3 is CASTRHGAGEKLFF. The CDR3 DNA follows: TGTGCCAGCACCCGACATGGAGCGGGGGAAAAACTGTTTTTT. The full variable domain, completed using reference TRBV2 and TRBJ1-4, is EPEVTQTPSHQVTQMGQEVILRCVPISNHLYFYWYRQILGQKVEFLVSFYNNEISEKSEIFDDQFSVERPDGSNFTLKIRSTKLEDSAMYFCASTRHGAGEKLFFGSGTQLSVL.

This rearrangement joins TRBV6-5 to TRBJ1-1; possible D gene TRBD1, 6 bases. V was cut by 0 bases and J by 0 bases, with 8 bases left in between. There are 15 residues in the CDR3. Germline V lookup: CDR1 MNHEY, CDR2 SVGAGI. The CDR3 region is CASSYSRTVNTEAFF. The CDR3 nucleotides are TGTGCCAGCAGTTACTCAAGGACAGTGAACACTGAAGCTTTCTTT.

This chain connects TRBV6-5 to TRBJ2-3, with 8 positions matching TRBD1. The CDR3 has 14 residues. CDR1 and CDR2 from the germline V gene are MNHEY and SVGAGI. Trimming took 8 bases from V and 0 from J; bases not matched to a gene: 4. Written as DNA, the CDR3 is TGTGCCAGCGGGACAGGAGATAGCACAGATACGCAGTATTTT. This encodes CASGTGDSTDTQYF.

The chain's CDR3 is CSVEHSSGNTIYF. Written as DNA, the CDR3 is TGCAGCGTTGAACACAGCTCTGGAAACACCATATATTTT. V usage is TRBV29-1 and J usage is TRBJ1-3; D unresolved. CDR3 length: 13 residues. Trimming pared 2 bases from V and 0 bases from J, leaving 5 bases between. The V gene's germline CDR1 is SQVTM and CDR2 ANQGSEA.

The chain is built from TRBV24-1 and TRBJ2-1; 8 bases line up with TRBD2. Germline CDR1 is KGHDR and CDR2 is SFDVKD. The CDR3 has 13 amino acids. The V segment lost 9 bases and the J segment 8 bases; nucleotides outside the gene matches: 8. The chain's CDR3 is CATSLSGGHEQFF. CDR3 nucleotide sequence: TGTGCCACCTCACTATCGGGGGGGCATGAGCAGTTCTTC.

V gene TRBV19 combines with J gene TRBJ2-3; TRBD1 agrees at 10 bases. Germline CDR1 reads LNHDA; CDR2 reads SQIVND (reference sequence). The CDR3 totals 15 residues. The V gene end was trimmed by 9 bases and the J gene end by 9 bases; junction bases not matched to a gene: 15. The CDR3 region is CASSPGDRGAHTQYF. CDR3 sequence (DNA): TGTGCCAGCTCTCCGGGGGACAGGGGTGCACACACGCAGTATTTT.

The CDR3 coding sequence is TGTGCCATCAGTGGAGGGACAGGGGTCACAGATACGCAGTATTTT. This encodes CAISGGTGVTDTQYF. V is TRBV10-3 and J is TRBJ2-3, with 10 positions matching TRBD1. V shed 4 bases and J 2 bases; nucleotides not matched to a gene: 3. The germline gives CDR1 ENHRY, CDR2 SYGVKD. The CDR3 totals 15 residues.

This rearrangement joins TRBV7-9 to TRBJ2-3; 9 nucleotides match TRBD1. The trim removed 5 bases at V and 3 bases at J, leaving 9 bases unmatched. In germline, CDR1 is SEHNR, CDR2 FQNEAQ (reference sequence). The CDR3 totals 16 residues. Here the CDR3 DNA reads TGTGCCAGCAGCACAGAGCGACAGGGGGAGACAGATACGCAGTATTTT. This translates into CASSTERQGETDTQYF.

The chain uses TRBV2 and TRBJ1-6, with a tentative D call TRBD1 (5 bases). Germline V gene sequence: CDR1 SNHLY, CDR2 FYNNEI. The CDR3 has 14 residues. V gave up 6 bases and J gave up 8 bases, with 14 bases separating them. DNA for the CDR3: TGTGCCAGCAGGCGCAGGACAACTGATTCACCCCTCCACTTT. Protein: CASRRRTTDSPLHF.

V is TRBV2 and J is TRBJ1-5, with TRBD1 matching over 10 bases. Germline CDR1 and CDR2: SNHLY and FYNNEI. V lost 5 bases, J lost 1 base, and 8 bases stayed unmatched. The CDR3 length is 17 residues. CDR3 region: CASSLTGGGWSNQPQHF. The CDR3 DNA is TGTGCCAGCAGTCTGACAGGGGGCGGTTGGAGCAATCAGCCCCAGCATTTT.

The V gene is TRBV7-6, the J gene TRBJ2-5; D possibly corresponds to TRBD1 (6 bases). The CDR3 sequence is 13 residues long. Per germline, CDR1 SGHVS and CDR2 FNYEAQ. V was pared by 9 bases and J by 2 bases, with 13 bases between. In nucleotides, the CDR3 is TGTGCCAGGATACAGGGATGGCAAGAGACCCAGTACTTC. Its protein is CARIQGWQETQYF.

Note on this clone: A read error may account for a junction end that differs from germline. The chain couples TRBV7-6 to TRBJ2-6, with D possibly matching TRBD1 (5 bases). This CDR3 is built from 15 residues. Germline CDR1 and CDR2: SGHVS and FNYEAQ. CDR3 residues: CASSFDASGANVLTF. CDR3 coding DNA: TGTGCCAGCAGCTTTGACGCCTCTGGGGCCAACGTCTTGACTTTC.

The chain joins TRBV4-1 to TRBJ1-4, with D unclear. V shed 1 base and J shed 8 bases, with 5 bases lying between them. Germline CDR1 and CDR2: MGHRA and YSYEKL. The length of the CDR3 is 12 residues. DNA of the CDR3: TGCGCCAGCAGCCAAGTAGTGGAAAAACTGTTTTTT. This sequence encodes CASSQVVEKLFF.

The chain has TRBV11-2 and TRBJ2-1; the match to TRBD1 covers 8 bases. This CDR3 contains 17 residues. CDR1 is SGHAT and CDR2 is FQNNGV in the germline V gene. The J segment lost 2 bases and the V segment lost 7 bases, leaving 13 bases of the junction unmatched. This CDR3 is CASIPPPDREPYNEQFF. The CDR3 DNA follows: TGTGCCAGCATCCCCCCCCCGGACAGGGAACCCTACAATGAGCAGTTCTTC.

The rearrangement uses TRBV5-6 and TRBJ1-5, with D hard to call. The CDR3 is made up of 14 amino acids. Trimming took 4 bases from V and 1 from J, leaving 9 bases between them. Germline V gene lookup returns CDR1 SGHDT and CDR2 YYEEEE. Here the CDR3 reads CASSQRGSNQPQHF. CDR3 nucleotides: TGTGCCAGCAGCCAACGCGGGAGCAATCAGCCCCAGCATTTT.

This chain connects TRBV28 to TRBJ1-2; D is perhaps TRBD1 (6 bases). This CDR3 spans 14 amino acids. Germline lookup yields CDR1 MDHEN and CDR2 SYDVKM. With 6 bases removed from V and 0 bases from J, the gap between germline ends came to 11 bases. CDR3 amino acids: CASRQGNTNYGYTF. In DNA, the CDR3 is TGTGCCAGCAGACAGGGAAACACTAACTATGGCTACACCTTC.

CDR3: CASSLSSDVGGAYGYTF. CDR3 coding DNA: TGTGCCAGCAGTTTATCCTCTGACGTTGGGGGGGCCTATGGCTACACCTTC. The chain links TRBV27 to TRBJ1-2; D is possibly TRBD1 (6 bases). This CDR3 has 17 residues. Trimming cost V 0 bases and J 4 bases, with 18 bases left between them. Germline CDR1 is MNHEY and CDR2 is SMNVEV (reference sequence).

This chain connects TRBV12-5 to TRBJ1-2; possibly TRBD1 for D (5 bases). V lost 6 bases, J lost 2 bases, and 10 bases lay in between. This CDR3 has 13 amino acids. Germline V gives CDR1 LGHNT, CDR2 FRNRAP. The CDR3 region is CASGMGRNYGYTF. The CDR3 DNA sequence: TGTGCTAGTGGGATGGGGCGGAACTATGGCTACACCTTC.